Here is one T cell receptor (beta chain) with its context. Some clones are missing from TCRdb's copy, which holds only in-frame ones; the method was immunoSEQ multiplex PCR. This sample has about 190,000 clones, with 84% found just once. This entry comes from a study of blood T cell repertoires in COVID-19. This CDR3 contains 11 residues. The germline gives CDR1 SGHAT, CDR2 FQDESV (reference sequence). Trimming removed 4 bases from V and 10 bases from J, with 8 bases in between. This TCR came from a woman in her 70s with active or convalescent COVID-19. Sequencing used peripheral blood. J is TRBJ2-1 and V is TRBV11-1; no firm D call. CDR3 in DNA: TGTGCCAGCAGCTCCGTGAGGGAGCAGTTCTTC. This encodes CASSSVREQFF. The whole variable domain, filled in from reference TRBV11-1 and TRBJ2-1, reads EAEVAQSPRYKITEKSQAVAFWCDPISGHATLYWYRQILGQGPELLVQFQDESVVDDSQLPKDRFSAERLKGVDSTLKIQPAELGDSAMYLCASSSVREQFFGPGTRLTVL.